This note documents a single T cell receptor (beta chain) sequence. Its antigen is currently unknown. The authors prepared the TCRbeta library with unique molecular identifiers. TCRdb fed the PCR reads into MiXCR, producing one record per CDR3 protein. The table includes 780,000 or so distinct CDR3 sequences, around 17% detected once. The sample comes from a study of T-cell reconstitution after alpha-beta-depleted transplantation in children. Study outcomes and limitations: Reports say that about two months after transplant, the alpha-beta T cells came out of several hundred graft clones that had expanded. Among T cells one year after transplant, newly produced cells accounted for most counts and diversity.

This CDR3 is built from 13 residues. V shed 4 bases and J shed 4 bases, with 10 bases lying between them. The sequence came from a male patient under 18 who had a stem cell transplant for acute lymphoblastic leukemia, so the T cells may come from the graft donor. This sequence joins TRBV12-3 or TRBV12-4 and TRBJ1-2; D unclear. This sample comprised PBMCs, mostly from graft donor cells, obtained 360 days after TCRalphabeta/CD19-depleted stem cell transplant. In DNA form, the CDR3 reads TGTGCCAGCAGTTCAGCGATTCGCTATGGCTACACCTTC. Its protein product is CASSSAIRYGYTF.